Presented here are 12 T cell receptor beta chains from one specimen sequenced in a study of cytotoxic CD8 clonotypes in ibrutinib-treated CLL. The method was immunoSEQ multiplex PCR; TCRdb's version includes in-frame clones alone and lacks a portion of them. The table has about 200,000 clones, about four fifths seen once. The sample in question was PBMCs, obtained after 12 months of ibrutinib treatment. The origin of the receptors is a human donor with chronic lymphocytic leukemia.

This clone was detected once. The V and J genes are TRBV5-1 and TRBJ1-5, with D unclear. Per germline, CDR1 SGHRS and CDR2 YFSETQ. V was pared by 0 bases and J by 3 bases, with 10 bases between. This CDR3 spans 15 amino acids. CDR3 amino acids: CASSLDYLVNQPQHF. The CDR3 bases are TGCGCCAGCAGCTTGGACTACCTGGTCAATCAGCCCCAGCATTTT.

This chain joins TRBV6-5 and TRBJ1-2; the D is unclear. Germline CDR1 is MNHEY and CDR2 is SVGAGI. V was shortened by 0 bases and J by 8 bases, with 10 bases between the two germline ends. This CDR3 is 13 amino acids long. The CDR3 is CASSYSRAWGYTF. CDR3 in DNA: TGTGCCAGCAGTTACTCGAGAGCTTGGGGCTACACCTTC.

CDR3 protein: CATSRGDQEYGYTF. The CDR3 DNA reads as TGTGCCACCAGCAGAGGTGATCAAGAATATGGCTACACCTTC. V is TRBV15 and J is TRBJ1-2; no clear D. The CDR3 has 14 residues. CDR1 and CDR2 from the germline V gene are LNHNV and YYDKDF (reference sequence). Trimming left V 1 base short and J 5 bases short, with 11 bases between.

A single count supports this clone. The chain links TRBV5-1 to TRBJ2-1; D ambiguous. CDR3 length equals 9 residues. Per the germline V gene, CDR1 is SGHRS and CDR2 is YFSETQ. V was shortened by 4 bases and J by 14 bases, with 7 bases between the two germline ends. The CDR3 protein is CASSHDKFF. In DNA, the CDR3 is TGCGCCAGCAGCCACGACAAGTTCTTC.

The chain recombines TRBV10-3 with TRBJ1-1; the D is unclear. The CDR3 consists of 13 residues. Germline CDR1 reads ENHRY; CDR2 reads SYGVKD. Between the trimmed V and J ends, which lost 6 bases and 0 bases, there was a span of 8 bases. The DNA for the CDR3 is TGTGCCATCAGAGAGAGAATGAACACTGAAGCTTTCTTT. Translated: CAIRERMNTEAFF.

The rearrangement links TRBV11-2 to TRBJ1-2; tentative D call: TRBD1 (6 bases). Germline V gene lookup returns CDR1 SGHAT and CDR2 FQNNGV. Trimming took off 5 bases at V and 2 bases at J, with 15 bases between the two ends. The CDR3 spans 15 residues. The CDR3 region is CASSPMAGANYGYTF. CDR3 coding DNA: TGTGCCAGCAGCCCGATGGCAGGGGCCAACTATGGCTACACCTTC.

The V gene is TRBV27, the J gene TRBJ2-3; D ambiguous. Germline CDR1 and CDR2: MNHEY and SMNVEV (reference sequence). The CDR3 is 14 amino acids. Trimming cost V 4 bases and J 2 bases, with 10 bases left between them. The CDR3, as DNA: TGTGCCAGCAGTTCACTGAGACTCACAGATACGCAGTATTTT. Translation: CASSSLRLTDTQYF.

This chain connects TRBV18 to TRBJ2-2, with D uncertain. The CDR3 spans 13 residues. The ends were cut back, 0 bases at V and 3 bases at J, with 2 bases in the middle. CDR1 and CDR2 from the germline V gene are KGHSH and LQKENI. In DNA, the CDR3 is TGTGCCAGCTCACCACCGGACACCGGGGAGCTGTTTTTT. The encoded protein is CASSPPDTGELFF.

The chain joins TRBV4-1 to TRBJ1-3; 7 bases are shared with TRBD1. The CDR3 length is 17 residues. With 3 bases clipped from V and 0 bases from J, the junction kept 8 bases outside the gene matches. The V gene's germline CDR1 is MGHRA and CDR2 YSYEKL. The DNA for the CDR3 is TGCGCCAGCAGCCAGATAGGACAGGACCGCTCTGGAAACACCATATATTTT. Translating gives CASSQIGQDRSGNTIYF.

The chain joins TRBV7-2 to TRBJ1-1, with D tentatively TRBD1 (5 bases). Germline V gene lookup returns CDR1 SGHTA and CDR2 FQGNSA. CDR3 size: 13 residues. Trimming removed 5 bases at V and 10 bases at J, with 17 bases between. CDR3 region: CASSLSREVAAFF. CDR3 coding DNA: TGTGCCAGCAGCCTCAGCAGGGAAGTGGCAGCTTTCTTT.

The V and J genes are TRBV5-1 and TRBJ2-5; TRBD2 agrees at 8 bases. The CDR3 has 14 residues. Trimming cost V 2 bases and J 2 bases; bases outside gene matches: 2. The germline V gene encodes CDR1 SGHRS and CDR2 YFSETQ. The DNA for the CDR3 is TGCGCCAGCAGCTTTGGCGGGAGGCAAGAGACCCAGTACTTC. It yields the protein CASSFGGRQETQYF. Together with reference TRBV5-1 and TRBJ2-5, the CDR3 gives the full variable domain: KAGVTQTPRYLIKTRGQQVTLSCSPISGHRSVSWYQQTPGQGLQFLFEYFSETQRNKGNFPGRFSGRQFSNSRSEMNVSTLELGDSALYLCASSFGGRQETQYFGPGTRLLVL.

V and J are TRBV7-9 and TRBJ2-1, with D perhaps given as TRBD1 or TRBD2 (5 bases each). V was pared by 5 bases and J by 9 bases, with 11 bases between. CDR1 and CDR2 from the germline V gene are SEHNR and FQNEAQ (reference sequence). The CDR3 is 12 amino acids. In DNA form, the CDR3 reads TGTGCCAGCAGCGACACTAGGGGTGAGCAGTTCTTC. Protein product: CASSDTRGEQFF. Full variable domain (missing parts from reference TRBV7-9 and TRBJ2-1): DTGVSQNPRHKITKRGQNVTFRCDPISEHNRLYWYRQTLGQGPEFLTYFQNEAQLEKSRLLSDRFSAERPKGSFSTLEIQRTEQGDSAMYLCASSDTRGEQFFGPGTRLTVL.